These 16 T cell receptor beta chains originate from one sample sequenced in a study of blood T cell repertoires in COVID-19. Produced via immunoSEQ multiplex PCR; TCRdb's table is partial and in-frame only. The sample has some 330,000 clones, over 85% seen once. Sequencing was performed on peripheral blood. The receptors derive from a woman aged 25 to 39 with COVID-19, enrolled during active disease.

The chain employs TRBV19 and TRBJ1-4; TRBD1 might be the D (6 bases). V lost 3 bases to trimming and J lost 7 bases, with 15 bases between them. This CDR3 is 15 amino acids long. CDR1 and CDR2 from the germline V gene are LNHDA and SQIVND (reference sequence). Written as DNA, the CDR3 is TGTGCCAGTAGTATTTCGGGGCAGGGGAGTGAAAAACTGTTTTTT. As protein: CASSISGQGSEKLFF.

The chain links TRBV5-1 to TRBJ1-4; the D is unclear. Trimming shortened V by 2 bases and J by 4 bases, and 9 bases separated the two germline ends. CDR3 length equals 14 residues. Germline assignment: CDR1 SGHRS and CDR2 YFSETQ. The CDR3 region has the DNA TGCGCCAGCAGCTTTGGGCAGATTAATGAAAAACTGTTTTTT. Its protein is CASSFGQINEKLFF.

This rearrangement joins TRBV19 to TRBJ2-5, with 11 bases lining up with TRBD2. Trimming cost V 5 bases and J 1 base; bases outside gene matches: 6. The CDR3 sequence is 16 residues long. The germline CDR1 and CDR2 sequences are LNHDA and SQIVND (reference sequence). The CDR3 DNA reads TGTGCCAGTAGTCTTCTAGCGGGGGGCTCCCAAGAGACCCAGTACTTC. This sequence encodes CASSLLAGGSQETQYF. The full variable domain, completed using reference TRBV19 and TRBJ2-5, is DGGITQSPKYLFRKEGQNVTLSCEQNLNHDAMYWYRQDPGQGLRLIYYSQIVNDFQKGDIAEGYSVSREKKESFPLTVTSAQKNPTAFYLCASSLLAGGSQETQYFGPGTRLLVL.

The V gene is TRBV7-9, the J gene TRBJ1-2, with a weak D call TRBD1 (5 bases). Germline V gene sequence: CDR1 SEHNR, CDR2 FQNEAQ (reference sequence). The V end lost 6 bases, the J end lost 6 bases, and 14 bases lay between the germline ends. The CDR3 consists of 13 residues. CDR3 residues: CASSRQGPDGYTF. The DNA for the CDR3 is TGTGCCAGCAGTCGGCAGGGCCCAGATGGCTACACCTTC.

The V call is TRBV7-9, the J call TRBJ1-1; D call uncertain. This CDR3 has 13 residues. V lost 3 bases, J lost 6 bases, and 11 bases lay in between. Germline assignment: CDR1 SEHNR and CDR2 FQNEAQ (reference sequence). The CDR3 nucleotides read TGTGCCAGCAGCTTCCCGGGTCCCCCTGAAGCTTTCTTT. Protein: CASSFPGPPEAFF.

The genes are TRBV19 and TRBJ2-7, with 11 bases identical to TRBD2. Germline CDR1 reads LNHDA; CDR2 reads SQIVND (reference sequence). CDR3 length: 18 amino acids. V lost 6 bases and J lost 0; bases outside the gene matches: 13. The CDR3 is CASSIGPSGGLLSYEQYF. CDR3 DNA: TGTGCCAGTAGCATCGGTCCTAGCGGGGGGCTCCTCTCCTACGAGCAGTACTTC.

A single count supports this clone. The rearrangement joins TRBV11-3 to TRBJ1-1; D unclear. This CDR3 has 12 residues. V dropped 1 base and J dropped 8 bases, with 8 bases sitting between them. CDR1 is SGHNT and CDR2 is YENEEA in the germline V gene. The CDR3 DNA reads as TGTGCCAGCAGCTTAGGATTAGTGGAAGCTTTCTTT. Encoded protein: CASSLGLVEAFF.

The CDR3 protein is CASSETFSYEQYF. The CDR3 DNA follows: TGTGCCAGCAGCGAGACATTCTCCTACGAGCAGTACTTC. The chain recombines TRBV12-3 or TRBV12-4 with TRBJ2-7; no clear D. The CDR3 has 13 residues. Trimming took off 6 bases at V and 0 bases at J, with 9 bases between the two ends.

This clone has a handful of counts. V usage is TRBV9 and J usage is TRBJ1-6; tentative D call: TRBD1 (6 bases). Per the germline V gene, CDR1 is SGDLS and CDR2 is YYNGEE. The CDR3 totals 15 residues. Trimming left V 6 bases short and J 7 bases short, with 17 bases between. The chain's CDR3 is CASTLQGTLNSPLHF. The CDR3 nucleotides read TGTGCCAGCACCCTACAGGGAACGTTAAATTCACCCCTCCACTTT.

This chain links TRBV27 with TRBJ1-6; D not resolved. This CDR3 contains 12 residues. V was cut by 6 bases and J by 9 bases, with 9 bases left in between. CDR1 MNHEY and CDR2 SMNVEV come from the germline V gene (reference sequence). Here the CDR3 reads CASSRGSSPLHF. DNA of the CDR3: TGTGCCAGCAGCCGCGGATCTTCACCCCTCCACTTT.

The chain is built from TRBV6-2 or TRBV6-3 and TRBJ2-2; 13 nucleotides agree with TRBD2. Germline V gives CDR1 MNHEY, CDR2 SVGEGT. This CDR3 is 15 amino acids long. Losses at the gene ends were 6 bases for V and 5 bases for J; bases not matched to a gene: 3. This CDR3 is CASSKLAGGTGELFF. Here the CDR3 DNA reads TGTGCCAGCAGCAAACTAGCGGGGGGGACCGGGGAGCTGTTTTTT.

At least ten counts were recorded for this clone. The chain has TRBV6-4 and TRBJ2-2, with 7 bases lining up with TRBD2. J gave up 6 bases and V 2 bases, and 0 bases lay outside the gene matches. The CDR3 is made up of 13 amino acids. The V gene's germline CDR1 is MRHNA and CDR2 SNTAGT. The CDR3: CASSDGGAGELFF. CDR3 DNA: TGTGCCAGCAGTGACGGGGGGGCCGGGGAGCTGTTTTTT.

This chain uses TRBV2 with TRBJ2-7; 12 bases are a match to TRBD2. The V and J ends lost 6 bases and 6 bases, in that order; junction bases with no gene match: 9. Germline V gene data show CDR1 as SNHLY and CDR2 as FYNNEI. The CDR3 covers 15 residues. The CDR3 loop is CASSGASGGAFEQYV. The DNA for the CDR3 is TGTGCCAGCAGCGGGGCTAGCGGGGGGGCCTTCGAGCAGTACGTC.

This sequence joins TRBV27 and TRBJ2-3, with TRBD1 identical over 7 bases. The germline V gene has CDR1 MNHEY and CDR2 SMNVEV (reference sequence). The CDR3 extends over 15 amino acids. V shed 5 bases, J shed 1 base, and the junction held 6 bases outside the gene matches. CDR3 DNA sequence: TGTGCCAGCAGTACCCCCGACAGGGGCACAGATACGCAGTATTTT. Translation gives CASSTPDRGTDTQYF.

V is TRBV6-1 and J is TRBJ1-5; tentatively, D is TRBD1 (6 bases). This CDR3 comprises 15 residues. Germline V gene data show CDR1 as MNHNS and CDR2 as SASEGT. V was cut by 2 bases and J by 3 bases, with 11 bases left in between. CDR3 sequence (DNA): TGTGCCAGCAGTGAAAGAGGGGGAATCAATCAGCCCCAGCATTTT. Protein: CASSERGGINQPQHF.

This clone was recorded once. The chain combines TRBV5-1 with TRBJ1-1; no clear D gene. V was cut by 0 bases and J by 3 bases, with 12 bases left in between. This CDR3 region has 15 residues. CDR1 SGHRS and CDR2 YFSETQ come from the germline V gene. In DNA, the CDR3 is TGCGCCAGCAGCTTGGCGGGGAGCGGACACACTGAAGCTTTCTTT. Its translation: CASSLAGSGHTEAFF.